This T cell receptor beta chain was captured in a study of memory CD4+ T cells and cytomegalovirus serostatus. The CDR3 consists of 14 residues. The junction had 6 bases not matched to a gene; V was cut back by 5 bases and J by 2 bases. Per the germline V gene, CDR1 is MDHEN and CDR2 is SYDVKM. This clone was observed a handful of times. The sort gate was single viable CD3+CD4+CD8-CD45RO+ cells for memory CD4+ T cells. Total CD4+ T cells were enriched by CD4 positive selection. Profiling relied on immunoSEQ multiplex PCR, and the TCRdb table lists in-frame clones only, not all of them. This repertoire shows about 56,000 clones, 70% to 75% found once; its top ten account for 2.6%.

Sequenced input: memory CD4+ T cells from blood. The TCR originated in an adult in good health and CMV-seropositive. The V gene is TRBV28, the J gene TRBJ2-7, with 7 bases aligning to TRBD1. The CDR3 coding sequence is TGTGCCAGCAGTGCCAGGGGGAGAACCTACGAGCAGTACTTC. Protein: CASSARGRTYEQYF.